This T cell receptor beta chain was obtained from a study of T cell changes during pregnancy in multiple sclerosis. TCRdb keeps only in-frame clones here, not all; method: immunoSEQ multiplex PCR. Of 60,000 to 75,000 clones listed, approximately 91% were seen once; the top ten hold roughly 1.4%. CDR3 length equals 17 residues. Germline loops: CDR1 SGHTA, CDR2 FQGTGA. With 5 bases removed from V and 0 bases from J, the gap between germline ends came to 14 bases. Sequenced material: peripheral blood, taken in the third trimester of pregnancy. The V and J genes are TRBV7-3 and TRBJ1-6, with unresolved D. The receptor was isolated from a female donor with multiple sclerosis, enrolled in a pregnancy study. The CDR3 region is CASSQAPPSSYNSPLHF. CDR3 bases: TGTGCCAGCAGCCAGGCTCCCCCGAGCTCCTATAATTCACCCCTCCACTTT.